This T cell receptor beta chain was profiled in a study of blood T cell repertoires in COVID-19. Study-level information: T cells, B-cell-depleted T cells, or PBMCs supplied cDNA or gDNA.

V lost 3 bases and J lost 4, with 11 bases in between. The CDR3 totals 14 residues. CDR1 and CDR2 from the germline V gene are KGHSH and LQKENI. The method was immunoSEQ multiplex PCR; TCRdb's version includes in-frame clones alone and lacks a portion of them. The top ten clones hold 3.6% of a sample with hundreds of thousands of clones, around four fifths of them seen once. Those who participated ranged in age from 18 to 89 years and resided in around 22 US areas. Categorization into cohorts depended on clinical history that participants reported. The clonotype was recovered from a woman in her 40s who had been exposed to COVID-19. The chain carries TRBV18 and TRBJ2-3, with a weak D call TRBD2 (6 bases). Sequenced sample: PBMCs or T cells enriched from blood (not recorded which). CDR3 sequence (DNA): TGTGCCAGCTCACCGGGGCTAGCGCCAGATACGCAGTATTTT. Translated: CASSPGLAPDTQYF.